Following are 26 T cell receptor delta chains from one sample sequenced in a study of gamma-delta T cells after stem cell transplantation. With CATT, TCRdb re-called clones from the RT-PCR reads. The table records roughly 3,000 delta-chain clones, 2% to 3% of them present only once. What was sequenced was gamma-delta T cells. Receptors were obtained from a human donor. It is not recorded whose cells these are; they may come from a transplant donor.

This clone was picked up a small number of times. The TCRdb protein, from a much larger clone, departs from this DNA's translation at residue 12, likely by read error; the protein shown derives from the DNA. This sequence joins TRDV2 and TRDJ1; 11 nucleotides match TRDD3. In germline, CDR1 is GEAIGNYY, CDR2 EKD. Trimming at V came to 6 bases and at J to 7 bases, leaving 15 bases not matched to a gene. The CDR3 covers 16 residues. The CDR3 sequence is CACYSITGGYVGKLIF. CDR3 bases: TGTGCCTGTTATTCGATTACTGGGGGATATGTCGGTAAACTCATCTTT.

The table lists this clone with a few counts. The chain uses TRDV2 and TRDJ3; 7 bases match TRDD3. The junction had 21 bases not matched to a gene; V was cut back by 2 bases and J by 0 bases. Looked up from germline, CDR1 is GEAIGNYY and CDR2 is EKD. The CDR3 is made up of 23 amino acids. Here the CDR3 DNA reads TGTGCCTGTGACAGGGCTCAAATGGGACTGGGGCATCAAAGCTCCTGGGACACCCGACAGATGTTTTTC. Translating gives CACDRAQMGLGHQSSWDTRQMFF.

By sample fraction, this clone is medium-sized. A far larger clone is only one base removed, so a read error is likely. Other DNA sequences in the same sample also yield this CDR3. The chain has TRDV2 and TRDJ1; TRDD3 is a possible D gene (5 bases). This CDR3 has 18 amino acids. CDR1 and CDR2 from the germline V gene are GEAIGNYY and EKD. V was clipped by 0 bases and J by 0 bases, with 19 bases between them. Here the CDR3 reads CACDTAGWGPTYTDKLIF. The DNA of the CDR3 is TGTGCCTGTGACACCGCCGGGTGGGGACCAACTTACACCGATAAACTCATCTTT.

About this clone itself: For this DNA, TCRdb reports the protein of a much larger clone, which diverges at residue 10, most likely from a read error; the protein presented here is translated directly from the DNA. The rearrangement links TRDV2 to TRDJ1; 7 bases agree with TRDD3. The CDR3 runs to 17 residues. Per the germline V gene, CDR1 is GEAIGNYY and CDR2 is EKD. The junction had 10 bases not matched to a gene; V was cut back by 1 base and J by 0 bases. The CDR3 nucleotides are TGTGCCTGTGACACTCTCGTTGGGGGACCGTACACCGATAAACTCATCTTT. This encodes CACDTLVGGPYTDKLIF.

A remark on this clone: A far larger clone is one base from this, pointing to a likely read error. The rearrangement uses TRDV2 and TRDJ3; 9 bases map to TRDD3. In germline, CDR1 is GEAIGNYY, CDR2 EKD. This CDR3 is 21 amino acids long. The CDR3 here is CARDTAGTGGPSSWDTRQMFF. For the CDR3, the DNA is TGTGCCCGTGACACCGCCGGTACTGGGGGACCAAGCTCCTGGGACACCCGACAGATGTTTTTC.

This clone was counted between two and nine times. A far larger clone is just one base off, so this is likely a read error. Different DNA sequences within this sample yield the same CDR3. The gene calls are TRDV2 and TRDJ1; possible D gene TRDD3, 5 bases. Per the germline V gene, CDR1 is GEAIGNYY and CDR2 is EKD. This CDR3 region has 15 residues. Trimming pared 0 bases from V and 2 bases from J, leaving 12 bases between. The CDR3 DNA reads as TGTGCCTGTGACACCGTGGGGTTCAATACCGATAAACTCATCTTT. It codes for CACDTVGFNTDKLIF.

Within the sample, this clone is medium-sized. DNA for the CDR3: TGTGCCTGTGACACAGTACTGGGGGATACGCGGTACACCGATAAACTCATCTTT. Amino acid sequence: CACDTVLGDTRYTDKLIF. This sequence joins TRDV2 and TRDJ1; 13 bases match TRDD3. The CDR3 runs to 18 residues. The V gene's germline CDR1 is GEAIGNYY and CDR2 EKD. V gave up 1 base and J gave up 0 bases; unmatched junction bases: 7.

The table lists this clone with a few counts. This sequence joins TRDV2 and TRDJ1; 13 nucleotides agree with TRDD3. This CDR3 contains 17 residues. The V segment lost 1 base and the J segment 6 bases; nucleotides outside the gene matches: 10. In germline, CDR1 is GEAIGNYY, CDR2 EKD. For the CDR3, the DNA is TGTGCCTGTGACACACTAGAACTGGGGGATACGCGAAATAAACTCATCTTT. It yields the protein CACDTLELGDTRNKLIF.

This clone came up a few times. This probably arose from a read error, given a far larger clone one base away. The CDR3 loop is CACDRVLGDTRAGDTDKPIF. The CDR3 DNA follows: TGTGCCTGTGACCGCGTACTGGGGGATACACGTGCTGGGGACACCGATAAACCCATCTTT. The V call is TRDV2, the J call TRDJ1; 12 bases map to TRDD3. The CDR3 runs to 20 residues. Per the germline V gene, CDR1 is GEAIGNYY and CDR2 is EKD.

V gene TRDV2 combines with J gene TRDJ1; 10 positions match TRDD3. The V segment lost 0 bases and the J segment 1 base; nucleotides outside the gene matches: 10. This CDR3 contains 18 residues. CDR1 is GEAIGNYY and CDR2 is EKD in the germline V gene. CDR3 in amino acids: CACDTVGTGGLRTDKLIF. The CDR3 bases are TGTGCCTGTGACACCGTGGGCACTGGGGGATTACGCACCGATAAACTCATCTTT.

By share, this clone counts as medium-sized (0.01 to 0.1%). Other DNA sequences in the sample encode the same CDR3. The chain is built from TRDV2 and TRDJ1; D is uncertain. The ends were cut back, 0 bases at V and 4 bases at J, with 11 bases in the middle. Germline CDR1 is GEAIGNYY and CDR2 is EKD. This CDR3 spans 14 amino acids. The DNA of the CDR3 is TGTGCCTGTGACACCGTCCAGGAGGGCGATAAACTCATCTTT. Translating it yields CACDTVQEGDKLIF.

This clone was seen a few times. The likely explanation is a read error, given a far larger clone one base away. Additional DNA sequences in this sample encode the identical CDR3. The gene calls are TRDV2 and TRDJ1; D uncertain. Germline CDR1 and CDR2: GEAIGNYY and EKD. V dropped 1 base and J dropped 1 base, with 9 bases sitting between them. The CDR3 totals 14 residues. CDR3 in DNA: TGTGCCTGTGACACACTTGAAAGCACCGATAAACTCATCTTT. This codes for CACDTLESTDKLIF.

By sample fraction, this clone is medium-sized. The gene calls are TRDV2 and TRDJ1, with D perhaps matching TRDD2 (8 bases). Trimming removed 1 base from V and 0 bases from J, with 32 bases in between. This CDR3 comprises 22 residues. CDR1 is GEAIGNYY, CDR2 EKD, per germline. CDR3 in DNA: TGTGCCTGTGACACGGTAGGCTTCCTACATCCTGGGGGCCCCTCGTACACCGATAAACTCATCTTT. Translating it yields CACDTVGFLHPGGPSYTDKLIF.

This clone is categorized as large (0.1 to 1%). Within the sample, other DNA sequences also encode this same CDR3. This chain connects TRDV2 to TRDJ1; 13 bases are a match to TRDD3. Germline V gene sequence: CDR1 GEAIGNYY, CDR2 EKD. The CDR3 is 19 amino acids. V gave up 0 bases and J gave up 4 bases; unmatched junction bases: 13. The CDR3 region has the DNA TGTGCCTGTGACACCGGAGGACTGGGGGATACGCCGTCTGGCGATAAACTCATCTTT. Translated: CACDTGGLGDTPSGDKLIF.

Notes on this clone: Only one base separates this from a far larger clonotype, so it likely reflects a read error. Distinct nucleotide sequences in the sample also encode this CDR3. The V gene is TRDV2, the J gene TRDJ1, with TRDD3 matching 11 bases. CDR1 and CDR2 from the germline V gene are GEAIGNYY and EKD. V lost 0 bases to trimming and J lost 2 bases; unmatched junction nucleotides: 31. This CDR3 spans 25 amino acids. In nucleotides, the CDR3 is TGTGCCTGTGACACCTTAAATCCTCCCATACTGGGGGATAAGGGGCCAGACCGTATGACCGATAAACTCATCTTT. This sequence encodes CACDTLNPPILGDKGPDRMTDKLIF.

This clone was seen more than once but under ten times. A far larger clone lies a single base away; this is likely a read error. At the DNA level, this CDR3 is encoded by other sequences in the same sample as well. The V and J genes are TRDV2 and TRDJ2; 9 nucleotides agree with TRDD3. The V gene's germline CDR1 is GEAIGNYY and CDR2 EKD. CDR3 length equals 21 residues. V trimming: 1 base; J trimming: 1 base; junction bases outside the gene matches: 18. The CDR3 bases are TGTGCCTGTGACACTATGAAAGGGACGGGGCTGGGGGATGGTTTGACAGCACAACTCTTCTTT. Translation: CACDTMKGTGLGDGLTAQLFF.

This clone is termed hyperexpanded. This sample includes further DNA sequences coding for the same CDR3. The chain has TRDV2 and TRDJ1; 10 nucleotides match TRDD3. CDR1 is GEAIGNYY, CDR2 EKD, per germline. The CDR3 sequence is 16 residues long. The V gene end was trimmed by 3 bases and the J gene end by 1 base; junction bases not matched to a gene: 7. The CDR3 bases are TGTGCCTGTGACCCTTTACTGGGGGATTCCACCGATAAACTCATCTTT. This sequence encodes CACDPLLGDSTDKLIF.

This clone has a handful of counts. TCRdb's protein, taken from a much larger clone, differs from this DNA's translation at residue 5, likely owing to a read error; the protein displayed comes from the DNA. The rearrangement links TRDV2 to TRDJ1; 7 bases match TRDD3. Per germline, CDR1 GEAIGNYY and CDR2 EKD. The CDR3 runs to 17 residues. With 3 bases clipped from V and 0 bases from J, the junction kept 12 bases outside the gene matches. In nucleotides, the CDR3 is TGTGCCTGTGACCCTCTCGTTGGGGGACAATACACCGATAAACTCATCTTT. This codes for CACDPLVGGQYTDKLIF.

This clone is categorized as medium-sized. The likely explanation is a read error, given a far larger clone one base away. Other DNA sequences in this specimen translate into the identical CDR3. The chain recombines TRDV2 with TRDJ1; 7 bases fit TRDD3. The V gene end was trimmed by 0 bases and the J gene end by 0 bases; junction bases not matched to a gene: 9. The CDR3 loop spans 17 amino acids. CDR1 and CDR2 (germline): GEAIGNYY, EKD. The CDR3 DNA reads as TGTGCCTGTGACACCCTCGTTGGGGGACAATACACCGATAAACTCATCTTT. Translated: CACDTLVGGQYTDKLIF.

CDR3 region: CACDTVGDTLGVHKLIF. The CDR3, as DNA: TGTGCCTGTGACACTGTGGGGGATACGCTCGGTGTTCATAAACTCATCTTT. The chain uses TRDV2 and TRDJ1; TRDD3 agrees at 11 bases. Germline V CDR1 and CDR2: GEAIGNYY, EKD. This CDR3 comprises 17 residues. The V gene end was trimmed by 1 base and the J gene end by 6 bases; junction bases not matched to a gene: 12.

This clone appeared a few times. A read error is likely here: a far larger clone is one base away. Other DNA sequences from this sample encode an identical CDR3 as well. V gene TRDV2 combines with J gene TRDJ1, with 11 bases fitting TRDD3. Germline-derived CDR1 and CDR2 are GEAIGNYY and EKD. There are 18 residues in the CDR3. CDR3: CACDSVLGDKGDTDKLIF. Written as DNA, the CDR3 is TGTGCATGTGACAGTGTACTGGGGGATAAGGGGGACACCGATAAACTCATCTTT.

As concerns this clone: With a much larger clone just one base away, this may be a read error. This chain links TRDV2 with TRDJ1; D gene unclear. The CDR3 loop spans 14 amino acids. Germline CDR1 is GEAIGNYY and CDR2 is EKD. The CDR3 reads CACVPLTGTDKPIF. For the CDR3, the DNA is TGTGCCTGTGTACCCTTGACAGGCACCGATAAACCCATCTTT.

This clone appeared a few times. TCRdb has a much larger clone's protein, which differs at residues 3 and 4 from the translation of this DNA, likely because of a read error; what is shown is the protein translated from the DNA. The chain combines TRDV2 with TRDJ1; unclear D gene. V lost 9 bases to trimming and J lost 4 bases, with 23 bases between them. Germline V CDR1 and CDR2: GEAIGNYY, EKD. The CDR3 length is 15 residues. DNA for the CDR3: TGTGCCCGTGGCACCCTCGGGACGGCCAACGATAAACTCATCTTT. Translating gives CARGTLGTANDKLIF.

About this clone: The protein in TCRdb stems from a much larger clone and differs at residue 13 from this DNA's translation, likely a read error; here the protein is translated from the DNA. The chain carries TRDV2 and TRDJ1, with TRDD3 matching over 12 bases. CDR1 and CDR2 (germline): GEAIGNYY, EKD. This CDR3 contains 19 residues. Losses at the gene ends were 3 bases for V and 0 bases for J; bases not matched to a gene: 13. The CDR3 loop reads CACDPVLGDTQLHTDKLIF. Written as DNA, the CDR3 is TGTGCCTGTGACCCGGTACTGGGGGATACACAGTTGCACACCGATAAACTCATCTTT.

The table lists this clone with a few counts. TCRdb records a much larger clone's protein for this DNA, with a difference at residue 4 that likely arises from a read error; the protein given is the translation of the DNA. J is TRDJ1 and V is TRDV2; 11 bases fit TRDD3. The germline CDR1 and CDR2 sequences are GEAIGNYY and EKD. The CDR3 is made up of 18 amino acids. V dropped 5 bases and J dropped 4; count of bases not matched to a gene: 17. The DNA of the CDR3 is TGTGCCTGTGGTATACTGGGGGATAGTGGGCTAAATGACGATAAACTCATCTTT. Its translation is CACGILGDSGLNDDKLIF.

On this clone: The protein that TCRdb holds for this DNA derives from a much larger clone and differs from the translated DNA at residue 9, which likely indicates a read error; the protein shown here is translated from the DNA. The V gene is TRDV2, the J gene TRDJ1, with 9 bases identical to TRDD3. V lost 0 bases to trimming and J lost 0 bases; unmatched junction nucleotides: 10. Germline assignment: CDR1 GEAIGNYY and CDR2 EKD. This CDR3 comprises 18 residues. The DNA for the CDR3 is TGTGCCTGTGACACCGTTTCGACTAGGGGATACGACACCGATAAACTCATCTTT. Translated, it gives CACDTVSTRGYDTDKLIF.